The rows below give T cell receptor beta chains drawn from one sample of a study of PD-1 blockade in classical Hodgkin lymphoma. The assay was immunoSEQ multiplex PCR, and TCRdb's table has in-frame clones only and misses some. In the table there are about 40,000 clones, approximately 70% of which are singletons. Here the sequenced sample was peripheral blood mononuclear cells (PBMCs), taken at baseline. The receptors were sampled from a human donor with classical Hodgkin lymphoma. The CDR3 runs from the conserved cysteine through the conserved F or W. The D gene is left open where the match is weak. Not all rows give a size; the values are once, few, many and, for expanded clones, a class.

NA	TRBV29-1	TRBJ2-2	TRBD2	CSVDWEGNTGELFF	TGCAGCGTTGATTGGGAGGGGAACACCGGGGAGCTGTTTTTT
NA	TRBV14	TRBJ1-1	NA	CASSPLQDTEAFF	TGTGCCAGCAGCCCCTTACAGGACACTGAAGCTTTCTTT
NA	TRBV9	TRBJ1-5	NA	CASSARQFSNQPQHF	TGTGCCAGCAGCGCCCGACAGTTTAGCAATCAGCCCCAGCATTTT
NA	TRBV7-3	TRBJ2-1	TRBD2	CASSLTSGPSSSYNEQFF	TGTGCCAGCAGCTTAACTAGCGGGCCGTCGAGCTCCTACAATGAGCAGTTCTTC
NA	TRBV5-6	TRBJ2-7	TRBD1	CASSPGTAYEQYF	TGTGCCAGCAGCCCAGGGACAGCCTACGAGCAGTACTTC
NA	TRBV5-4	TRBJ2-1	NA	CASSPTPPQISGAWNEQFF	TGCGCCAGCAGTCCCACACCCCCGCAAATCTCGGGAGCGTGGAATGAGCAGTTCTTC
NA	TRBV27	TRBJ2-3	TRBD2	CASSSSGGGTDTQYF	TGTGCCAGCAGTTCTAGCGGGGGGGGCACAGATACGCAGTATTTT
NA	TRBV7-9	TRBJ1-2	NA	CASSLESAGYTF	TGTGCCAGCAGCTTAGAATCAGCTGGCTACACCTTC
NA	TRBV6-5	TRBJ1-1	TRBD1	CASSFGQVNTEAFF	TGTGCCAGCAGTTTCGGACAGGTGAACACTGAAGCTTTCTTT
NA	TRBV4-1	TRBJ1-4	NA	CASRGIWGGEKLFF	TGCGCCAGCCGGGGGATCTGGGGAGGTGAAAAACTGTTTTTT
few	TRBV30	TRBJ1-6	TRBD1	CAWSVPRTGGRALHF	TGTGCCTGGAGTGTCCCCCGGACAGGCGGCAGAGCCCTCCACTTT
NA	TRBV29-1	TRBJ2-5	TRBD2	CSATGLAGETQYF	TGCAGCGCCACGGGACTAGCGGGAGAGACCCAGTACTTC
NA	TRBV6-6	TRBJ2-7	NA	CASSYSALGGSYEQYF	TGTGCCAGCAGTTATAGCGCCCTCGGTGGCTCCTACGAGCAGTACTTC
medium-sized	TRBV9	TRBJ1-1	NA	CASSVGQGYTEAFF	TGTGCCAGCAGCGTAGGGCAGGGCTACACTGAAGCTTTCTTT
NA	TRBV29-1	TRBJ2-3	NA	CTVSTSTDTQYF	TGCACCGTTTCGACTAGCACAGATACGCAGTATTTT
NA	TRBV2	TRBJ2-5	TRBD1	CASSWDGQGAPRETQYF	TGTGCCAGCAGCTGGGATGGACAGGGCGCACCAAGGGAGACCCAGTACTTC
few	TRBV9	TRBJ2-7	NA	CASSLSGAYEQYF	TGTGCCAGCAGCCTCTCCGGGGCCTACGAGCAGTACTTC
NA	TRBV7-2	TRBJ1-3	NA	CASSLVDRGNTIYF	TGTGCCAGCAGCTTAGTCGACAGGGGAAACACCATATATTTT
NA	TRBV7-3	TRBJ2-1	TRBD2	CASPPSAGGVRYEQFF	TGTGCCAGCCCCCCCTCAGCGGGAGGAGTCAGGTATGAGCAGTTCTTC
NA	TRBV5-1	TRBJ1-2	NA	CASSPPDNYGYTF	TGCGCCAGCAGCCCCCCTGATAACTATGGCTACACCTTC
once	TRBV7-6	TRBJ2-1	NA	CASSLVFGATYNEQFF	TGTGCCAGCAGCTTAGTGTTCGGGGCCACCTACAATGAGCAGTTCTTC
NA	TRBV30	TRBJ1-2	NA	CAQEQTNYGYTF	TGTGCCCAGGAGCAGACGAACTATGGCTACACCTTC
NA	TRBV7-9	TRBJ1-5	NA	CASSFSEAHQPQHF	TGTGCCAGCAGCTTCTCCGAGGCCCATCAGCCCCAGCATTTT
few	TRBV7-8	TRBJ2-2	TRBD2	CASRLLMVGGSRGTGELFF	TGTGCCAGCAGACTACTTATGGTTGGCGGGAGCCGCGGCACCGGGGAGCTGTTTTTT
NA	TRBV19	TRBJ2-2	NA	CASSDTMYEELFF	TGTGCCAGTAGTGACACAATGTATGAGGAGCTGTTTTTT
NA	TRBV4-3	TRBJ2-1	TRBD2	CASSPRTSVDEQFF	TGCGCCAGCAGCCCCCGGACTAGCGTGGATGAGCAGTTCTTC
NA	TRBV13	TRBJ1-6	NA	CASSSRLGRERASPLHF	TGTGCCAGCAGCTCCCGGCTTGGGAGGGAAAGGGCTTCACCCCTCCACTTT
NA	TRBV29-1	TRBJ1-1	NA	CSVRGRGGNLNTEAFF	TGCAGCGTTCGGGGGCGCGGAGGCAATCTGAACACTGAAGCTTTCTTT
NA	TRBV5-6	TRBJ2-5	NA	CASSLTGDETQYF	TGTGCCAGCAGCTTGACTGGGGATGAGACCCAGTACTTC
once	TRBV9	TRBJ2-7	NA	CASSVTGLKGEQYF	TGTGCCAGCAGCGTAACGGGACTCAAGGGTGAGCAGTACTTC
NA	TRBV19	TRBJ2-7	NA	CASSPGGTYEQYF	TGTGCCAGTAGTCCAGGGGGGACCTACGAGCAGTACTTC
NA	TRBV11-2	TRBJ2-3	NA	CASSLGGRDADTQYF	TGTGCCAGCAGCTTAGGAGGCAGGGATGCAGATACGCAGTATTTT
NA	TRBV6-5	TRBJ2-5	TRBD2	CASEGLASQETQYF	TGTGCCAGCGAGGGACTAGCGAGCCAAGAGACCCAGTACTTC
NA	TRBV10-3	TRBJ2-2	NA	CAIMRQNTGELFF	TGTGCCATCATGAGACAGAACACCGGGGAGCTGTTTTTT
NA	TRBV30	TRBJ1-2	NA	CAWSDSGRGYTF	TGTGCCTGGAGCGATTCCGGGCGTGGCTACACCTTC
NA	TRBV5-6	TRBJ2-3	NA	CASSLILTQGATDTQYF	TGTGCCAGCAGCTTAATCCTAACTCAAGGGGCCACAGATACGCAGTATTTT
NA	TRBV29-1	TRBJ1-4	NA	CSVETDAKEKLFF	TGCAGCGTCGAGACAGATGCAAAAGAAAAACTGTTTTTT
NA	TRBV30	TRBJ2-1	TRBD1	CARGQGLSGDEQFF	TGTGCCAGGGGACAGGGGTTGTCTGGGGATGAGCAGTTCTTC
NA	TRBV6-6	TRBJ2-5	NA	CASSYERGSETQYF	TGTGCCAGCAGTTACGAAAGGGGTTCAGAGACCCAGTACTTC
NA	TRBV4-3	TRBJ2-1	NA	CASSQVDNSYNEQFF	TGCGCCAGCAGCCAAGTGGACAACTCCTACAATGAGCAGTTCTTC
NA	TRBV28	TRBJ2-7	NA	CASSLGQYEQYF	TGTGCCAGCAGTTTGGGCCAGTACGAGCAGTACTTC
NA	TRBV7-9	TRBJ2-6	NA	CASSSNRRPGANVLTF	TGTGCCAGCAGCTCGAACAGGAGACCTGGGGCCAACGTCCTGACTTTC
NA	TRBV7-2	TRBJ2-7	TRBD1	CASSFDRVYEQYF	TGTGCCAGCAGCTTCGACAGGGTCTACGAGCAGTACTTC
NA	TRBV27	TRBJ2-1	TRBD2	CASSLLVGGENEQFF	TGTGCCAGCAGTTTATTAGTTGGGGGGGAGAATGAGCAGTTCTTC
NA	TRBV30	TRBJ1-2	NA	CAWRSHGAGGYTF	TGTGCCTGGAGGTCTCACGGGGCAGGTGGCTACACCTTC
NA	TRBV28	TRBJ2-3	NA	CASSLGGLDTQYF	TGTGCCAGCAGTTTAGGGGGGCTAGATACGCAGTATTTT
NA	TRBV19	TRBJ1-1	TRBD1	CASTLQGLNTEAFF	TGTGCCAGTACTCTACAGGGGTTGAACACTGAAGCTTTCTTT
NA	TRBV15	TRBJ2-4	NA	CATSRDDTGISKNIQYF	TGTGCCACCAGCAGAGATGATACAGGGATCTCCAAAAACATTCAGTACTTC